The rows below give T cell receptor beta chains drawn from one sample of a study of blood T cell repertoires in COVID-19. The table came from immunoSEQ multiplex PCR; TCRdb's copy has only in-frame clones and leaves some out. The repertoire has some 290,000 clones, about nine tenths of them found once; the top ten carry 2.5% to 3.5%. Material: peripheral blood. The receptors were sampled from a woman aged 25 to 39 with COVID-19, enrolled during active disease. CDR3s leave out the opening cysteine and the closing phenylalanine or tryptophan. Fields, in order: V gene, J gene, CDR3 protein.

TRBV3-1/TRBV3-2	TRBJ2-7	ASSQATQPSYEQY
TRBV5-1	TRBJ1-1	ASSLGALVGTEAF
TRBV6-1	TRBJ1-2	ASSDASRGNYGYT
TRBV5-4	TRBJ2-2	ASSPPSGELF
TRBV5-5	TRBJ1-1	ASSPGQGNTEAF
TRBV6-5	TRBJ1-2	ASRTGQYGYT
TRBV11-2	TRBJ1-5	ASSLSSNQPQH
TRBV28	TRBJ2-7	ASILKTGGRAAYEQY
TRBV28	TRBJ1-5	ASDLAGYQPQH
TRBV9	TRBJ2-1	ASSVVGDRGYRNEQF
TRBV10-3	TRBJ2-1	AISEGRASNEQF
TRBV18	TRBJ1-1	ASSTSRFPAF
TRBV11-1	TRBJ2-5	ASSLQSGTGEETQY
TRBV6-5	TRBJ1-1	ASSTPRGHKAF
TRBV6-5	TRBJ1-2	ASSSGTAAFYGYT
TRBV19	TRBJ1-1	ASSQGRNTEAF
TRBV28	TRBJ1-2	ASSQTGAYYGYT
TRBV19	TRBJ2-2	ASRQPGTGELF
TRBV7-9	TRBJ1-4	ASRPGGEKLF
TRBV3-1/TRBV3-2	TRBJ1-4	ASSQDLDEKLF
TRBV12-3/TRBV12-4	TRBJ2-3	ASSLYRDTQY
TRBV28	TRBJ1-2	ASSLSGEGQTYGYT
TRBV2	TRBJ1-5	ASSEGKGGNQPQH
TRBV5-4	TRBJ2-5	ASSWAGTGGRETQY
TRBV6-1	TRBJ1-2	ASSEQTAVPRGGYT